This TCR beta chain was recovered during a study of cytomegalovirus exposure and HLA in healthy donors. Whole-study context: T cells numbering 150 million to 200 million yielded 95 million to 140 million unique TCR beta sequences in an earlier analysis.

Per the germline V gene, CDR1 is SGHNT and CDR2 is YYREEE (reference sequence). V was clipped by 3 bases and J by 5 bases, with 12 bases between them. The CDR3 sequence is 13 residues long. Study-wide points: Later analysis suggested most CMV-associated TCR beta chains were HLA-restricted.

With regard to this clone: The antigen is undetermined.

A multiplex PCR was run with 60 Vbeta primers and 13 Jbeta primers. Profiled with immunoSEQ multiplex PCR; TCRdb holds only in-frame clones, not every one. This sample has some 190,000 clones; 65% to 85% occur once, and the top ten carry around 1.4%. This receptor was taken from a girl aged 5 to 17 in good health and CMV-seropositive. The chain has TRBV5-4 and TRBJ2-7; tentatively, D is TRBD2 (5 bases). The specimen was PBMCs. DNA for the CDR3: TGTGCCAGCAGCTACACCGAGGGTAACGAGCAGTACTTC. It codes for CASSYTEGNEQYF.